The 2 T cell receptor beta chains reported below all come from one sample, sequenced in a study of esophageal squamous cell carcinoma under preoperative chemotherapy. Via MiXCR, TCRdb re-called the PCR reads, giving one row per CDR3 protein. Of about 7,000 distinct CDR3 sequences listed, 32% were seen once; the top ten hold 11% to 15%. Time point described: before preoperative PTX-NDP chemotherapy. This specimen was collected from a patient given preoperative chemotherapy. These receptors were taken from a human donor with esophageal squamous cell carcinoma. The donor label of this sample is uncertain.

This chain links TRBV6-1 with TRBJ2-6; TRBD2 agrees at 10 bases. CDR1 and CDR2 from the germline V gene are MNHNS and SASEGT. The CDR3 has 18 residues. The junction had 10 bases not matched to a gene; V was cut back by 8 bases and J by 0 bases. The CDR3 here is CASCWTSGGPSGANVLTF. In DNA, the CDR3 is TGTGCCAGCTGCTGGACTAGCGGAGGGCCCTCTGGGGCCAACGTCCTGACTTTC.

This clonotype was found many times. The chain combines TRBV7-6 with TRBJ2-1; the match to TRBD2 covers 9 bases. Germline V gene sequence: CDR1 SGHVS, CDR2 FNYEAQ. The V segment lost 0 bases and the J segment 7 bases; nucleotides outside the gene matches: 7. The CDR3 contains 16 residues. The CDR3: CASSLAWGGRANEQFF. In DNA, the CDR3 is TGTGCCAGCAGCTTAGCGTGGGGCGGGAGGGCAAATGAGCAGTTCTTC.